This T cell receptor beta chain was sequenced during a study of human T cells and chemical hapten exposure. As for the study in general: Small pooled library volume differences mainly caused per-sample TCR yield variation. General study findings and limits: The number of TCRs above 1 in 1000 frequency did not change after DPC sensitization.

This clonotype was seen many times. What it recognizes is unknown. Library construction involved attaching unique molecular identifiers to individual cDNA molecules, which allowed quantitative, reproducible TCR counting. One entry per CDR3 protein results from TCRdb running MiXCR on the RACE reads. This table has about 77,000 distinct CDR3 sequences, about 9.2% appearing once. The time point denotes: healthy volunteer bleed at 6 weeks. Whole blood, unfractionated, served as the material for total RNA extraction. The CDR3 has 15 residues. Germline V gene sequence: CDR1 LGHNA, CDR2 YSLEER. V was shortened by 1 base and J by 4 bases, with 11 bases between the two germline ends.

The origin of this receptor is a female donor in good health. Some clones in this sample may be carry-over from other donors' samples. Sequenced: whole blood. J is TRBJ1-3 and V is TRBV4-3; D gene ambiguous. CDR3 bases: TGCGCCAGCAGCCAAGCCCGAGGGTGGGGAAACACCATATATTTT. Translating gives CASSQARGWGNTIYF.